This T cell receptor beta chain emerged from a study of OX40 agonist ivuxolimab in advanced cancers. The CDR3 covers 14 residues. V was cut by 2 bases and J by 2 bases, with 8 bases left in between. CDR1 and CDR2 (germline): SGHKS, YYEKEE (reference sequence). Some clones are missing from TCRdb's copy, which holds only in-frame ones; the method was immunoSEQ multiplex PCR. The sample comprises tens of thousands of clones, over 85% of which are singletons, and more than 0.3% rests with the top ten. Exclusion applied to patients with autoimmune disease history or systemic immunosuppression. Peripheral blood came from all dose cohorts at three timepoints.

The source material was CD4+ or CD8+ T cells sorted from blood, sampled in a trial of the OX40 agonist ivuxolimab. The rearrangement joins TRBV5-5 to TRBJ1-3; D ambiguous. This TCR derives from an adult with an advanced solid tumor such as melanoma, head and neck, liver or kidney cancer. The CDR3 region is CASSLAPPGNTIYF. In DNA form, the CDR3 reads TGTGCCAGCAGCTTAGCCCCCCCTGGAAACACCATATATTTT.